The subject of this entry is one T cell receptor beta chain. The target antigen is unknown. Sorting that relied on CD45RO/CCR7/CD25/CD127/CD95/CD27 yielded CD4+ naive, central memory, regulatory and stem cell-like memory cells. Purity of each sorted population was above 95%. These data come from a study of beta chain features in type 1 diabetes. Looking at the study overall: On cell yields, gender and age, patients and healthy donors were similar.

The investigators reverse transcribed all of the isolated RNA, so they sequenced expressed TCRB transcripts. The assay was immunoSEQ multiplex PCR, and TCRdb's table has in-frame clones only and misses some. The top ten clones hold less than 0.06% of a sample with around 500,000 clones, roughly 10% of them seen once. Study-wide results and limits: The study found fewer insertions and more deletions at VDJ junctions in type 1 diabetes patients.

CDR3 length equals 17 residues. Germline-derived CDR1 and CDR2 are SGDLS and YYNGEE. V lost 4 bases, J lost 7 bases, and 14 bases stayed unmatched. The specimen was naive CD4+ T cells from blood. The rearrangement links TRBV9 to TRBJ2-6, with 7 positions matching TRBD1. The TCR originated in a young woman in good health. Written as DNA, the CDR3 is TGTGCCAGCAGCCTCCATACCACAGGGGTTGGAGCCAACGTCCTGACTTTC. As protein: CASSLHTTGVGANVLTF.